Presented here are 26 T cell receptor beta chains from one specimen sequenced in a study of blood T cell repertoires in COVID-19. Sequencing used immunoSEQ multiplex PCR; TCRdb keeps in-frame clones, though not all of them. The sample records approximately 210,000 clones, 88% being singletons. Sequenced sample: PBMCs or T cells enriched from blood (not recorded which). Receptors were obtained from a woman aged 45-59 years with acute COVID-19.

The chain uses TRBV5-1 and TRBJ1-2; 8 bases fit TRBD1. Per germline, CDR1 SGHRS and CDR2 YFSETQ. Losses at the gene ends were 4 bases for V and 7 bases for J; bases not matched to a gene: 9. This CDR3 has 14 amino acids. The CDR3 sequence is CASSIGTGFRGYTF. The CDR3 bases are TGCGCCAGCAGCATAGGGACAGGATTTCGTGGCTACACCTTC. The full variable domain, completed using reference TRBV5-1 and TRBJ1-2, is KAGVTQTPRYLIKTRGQQVTLSCSPISGHRSVSWYQQTPGQGLQFLFEYFSETQRNKGNFPGRFSGRQFSNSRSEMNVSTLELGDSALYLCASSIGTGFRGYTFGSGTRLTVV.

The gene calls are TRBV6-6 and TRBJ1-5; 7 bases map to TRBD1. Germline CDR1 and CDR2: MNHNY and SVGAGI (reference sequence). This CDR3 spans 16 amino acids. Germline trimming cut 5 bases from V and 4 bases from J; bases unmatched to any gene: 11. The CDR3 sequence is CASSRSQGVGNQPQHF. The CDR3 bases are TGTGCCAGCAGTCGATCCCAGGGGGTGGGGAATCAGCCCCAGCATTTT.

The chain recombines TRBV21-1 with TRBJ2-7; TRBD2, the table's D call, was not compared with the DNA. TRBV21-1 is classified as a pseudogene. The CDR3 spans 15 residues. CDR3 sequence reads: CASGRSGDSTYEQYF. DNA of the CDR3: TGTGCCAGCGGCCGTTCGGGGGACTCTACCTACGAGCAGTACTTC.

The chain is built from TRBV24-1 and TRBJ2-5; TRBD2 might be the D (6 bases). The CDR3 has 13 residues. V lost 9 bases to trimming and J lost 6 bases, with 16 bases between them. The V gene's germline CDR1 is KGHDR and CDR2 SFDVKD. CDR3 DNA sequence: TGTGCCACCCTATGGCGGGACGGAAAGACCCAGTACTTC. Translation: CATLWRDGKTQYF.

J is TRBJ2-1 and V is TRBV5-1; 7 bases match TRBD2. The CDR3 spans 17 residues. V lost 0 bases and J lost 0; bases outside the gene matches: 6. Germline values: CDR1 SGHRS, CDR2 YFSETQ. The CDR3 loop is CASSLVLGGSSYNEQFF. The DNA for the CDR3 is TGCGCCAGCAGCTTGGTTTTGGGCGGGAGCTCCTACAATGAGCAGTTCTTC.

In regard to this clone: The sample contains more than one DNA sequence encoding this CDR3. V and J are TRBV18 and TRBJ1-5, with 7 bases fitting TRBD1. Germline lookup yields CDR1 KGHSH and CDR2 LQKENI. After removal of 6 bases from V and 5 bases from J, the junction contained 7 bases not matched to a gene. CDR3 length equals 14 residues. Written as DNA, the CDR3 is TGTGCCAGCTCCCCCGGGAGGGGGCATCAGCCCCAGCATTTT. Protein sequence: CASSPGRGHQPQHF.

This clone was counted only a few times. This chain links TRBV7-9 with TRBJ2-1; D unclear. The ends were cut back, 3 bases at V and 8 bases at J, with 8 bases in the middle. CDR3 length: 12 amino acids. The germline V gene encodes CDR1 SEHNR and CDR2 FQNEAQ (reference sequence). DNA for the CDR3: TGTGCCAGCAGCTTTTTGAGCGATGAGCAGTTCTTC. This gives the protein CASSFLSDEQFF.

V is TRBV4-1 and J is TRBJ2-7; TRBD1 is a possible D gene (6 bases). Germline values: CDR1 MGHRA, CDR2 YSYEKL. The germline V and J ends were trimmed by 2 bases and 6 bases, with 14 bases remaining between them. This CDR3 comprises 14 residues. The CDR3 reads CASSQPLTGSEQYF. CDR3 nucleotides: TGCGCCAGCAGCCAACCACTCACAGGGTCCGAGCAGTACTTC.

Here the CDR3 DNA reads TGTGCCAGCAGCCTAACTAGCGGCTCTAGCACAGATACGCAGTATTTT. This sequence encodes CASSLTSGSSTDTQYF. The gene calls are TRBV11-1 and TRBJ2-3; 8 positions agree with TRBD2. From germline, CDR1 is SGHAT and CDR2 FQDESV (reference sequence). CDR3 length: 16 residues. The ends lost 5 bases at V and 0 bases at J; junction bases unmatched: 7.

The DNA of the CDR3 is TGTGCCAGCAGTGAAGGGGAGGGAGGAACCACAGATACGCAGTATTTT. Protein product: CASSEGEGGTTDTQYF. The V gene is TRBV2, the J gene TRBJ2-3; 7 nucleotides match TRBD2. The V and J ends lost 1 base and 2 bases, in that order; junction bases with no gene match: 6. Germline V lookup: CDR1 SNHLY, CDR2 FYNNEI. The CDR3 totals 16 residues.

The chain links TRBV6-2 or TRBV6-3 to TRBJ2-2; TRBD1 agrees at 8 bases. This CDR3 is built from 16 residues. Germline assignment: CDR1 MNHEY and CDR2 SVGEGT. Trimming cost V 4 bases and J 6 bases; bases outside gene matches: 10. CDR3 amino acids: CASSFRGRGIPGELFF. The DNA for the CDR3 is TGTGCCAGCAGTTTCAGGGGGCGCGGAATTCCCGGGGAGCTGTTTTTT.

The V call is TRBV7-2, the J call TRBJ1-4; TRBD1 agrees at 8 bases. The V gene end was trimmed by 5 bases and the J gene end by 8 bases; junction bases not matched to a gene: 7. Germline V gene sequence: CDR1 SGHTA, CDR2 FQGNSA. CDR3 length: 14 residues. The CDR3 region is CASSLQGAREKLFF. The CDR3 bases are TGTGCCAGCAGCCTTCAGGGGGCGCGGGAAAAACTGTTTTTT.

The chain joins TRBV21-1 to TRBJ2-1; TRBD1 is taken as the D call from the table, unchecked against the DNA. TRBV21-1 is a listed pseudogene. This CDR3 has 16 residues. The CDR3 nucleotides read TGTGCCAGCAGCAGCACCGGGACAGGGTCAGTGAATGAGCAGTTCTTC. This sequence encodes CASSSTGTGSVNEQFF.

V gene TRBV19 combines with J gene TRBJ1-3, with a possible D match to TRBD1 (6 bases). The V end lost 3 bases, the J end lost 3 bases, and 15 bases lay between the germline ends. In germline, CDR1 is LNHDA, CDR2 SQIVND (reference sequence). The length of the CDR3 is 16 residues. The CDR3 DNA reads as TGTGCCAGTAGTATCGGGACAAGGGGCCTTGGAAACACCATATATTTT. This sequence encodes CASSIGTRGLGNTIYF. Full variable domain (remainder filled in from reference TRBV19 and TRBJ1-3): DGGITQSPKYLFRKEGQNVTLSCEQNLNHDAMYWYRQDPGQGLRLIYYSQIVNDFQKGDIAEGYSVSREKKESFPLTVTSAQKNPTAFYLCASSIGTRGLGNTIYFGEGSWLTVV.

This chain connects TRBV4-2 to TRBJ2-3; TRBD2 aligns across 9 bases. The trim removed 2 bases at V and 1 base at J, leaving 7 bases unmatched. Per the germline V gene, CDR1 is LGHNA and CDR2 is YNFKEQ. CDR3 length: 17 residues. In nucleotides, the CDR3 is TGTGCCAGCAGCCAATTTAGCGGGAGTGCGGGCACAGATACGCAGTATTTT. Amino acid sequence: CASSQFSGSAGTDTQYF.

The chain carries TRBV3-1 (or the pseudogene TRBV3-2) and TRBJ2-5; 7 bases align to TRBD2. Germline trimming cut 0 bases from V and 5 bases from J; bases unmatched to any gene: 6. This CDR3 contains 15 residues. Per the germline V gene, CDR1 is LGHDT and CDR2 is YNNKEL (reference sequence). In DNA, the CDR3 is TGTGCCAGCAGCCAAGATCGCGTAGCGGGTGAGACCCAGTACTTC. Protein sequence: CASSQDRVAGETQYF.

This chain uses TRBV7-2 with TRBJ1-3, with D possibly TRBD1 on 6 matching bases. V was clipped by 5 bases and J by 0 bases, with 14 bases between them. CDR1 and CDR2 from the germline V gene are SGHTA and FQGNSA. The CDR3 is 16 residues long. This CDR3 reads CASSAGQSISGNTIYF. The CDR3 DNA sequence: TGTGCCAGCAGCGCAGGACAGTCTATCTCTGGAAACACCATATATTTT.

The rearrangement uses TRBV27 and TRBJ1-5, with D hard to call. The germline gives CDR1 MNHEY, CDR2 SMNVEV (reference sequence). CDR3 length: 13 residues. The germline V and J ends were trimmed by 8 bases and 7 bases, with 15 bases remaining between them. CDR3 DNA: TGTGCCAGCTCTAGAACGCCGACGCAGCCCCAGCATTTT. Amino acid sequence: CASSRTPTQPQHF.

This clone was detected once. The chain carries TRBV6-2 or TRBV6-3 and TRBJ1-6; unclear D gene. Trimming shortened V by 1 base and J by 4 bases, and 14 bases separated the two germline ends. The CDR3 totals 17 residues. Germline V CDR1 and CDR2: MNHEY, SVGEGT. The CDR3 is CASSYYIEGVYNSPLHF. The CDR3 nucleotides read TGTGCCAGCAGTTACTATATTGAGGGCGTTTATAATTCACCCCTCCACTTT.

In this sample, this clone turned up once. This chain links TRBV5-1 with TRBJ1-5; 9 nucleotides agree with TRBD1. The CDR3 runs to 15 residues. Trimming at V came to 0 bases and at J to 15 bases, leaving 13 bases not matched to a gene. Germline CDR1 SGHRS, CDR2 YFSETQ. The CDR3 region has the DNA TGCGCCAGCAGCTTGGCGGGGGGGACAGGGAGCCTCTGGCATTTT. Its translation is CASSLAGGTGSLWHF.

As for this clone: The sample has other DNA sequences that encode this CDR3 too. The chain recombines TRBV2 with TRBJ2-5; 7 bases align to TRBD1. Germline CDR1 reads SNHLY; CDR2 reads FYNNEI. Losses at the gene ends were 4 bases for V and 1 base for J; bases not matched to a gene: 0. The CDR3 runs to 13 residues. CDR3 in DNA: TGTGCCAGCAGTGGGGACAGCCAAGAGACCCAGTACTTC. Translating it yields CASSGDSQETQYF.

V and J are TRBV9 and TRBJ2-2; perhaps TRBD2 as D (6 bases). Trimming stripped 2 bases from V and 1 base from J, with 12 bases between. CDR3 size: 16 residues. The V gene's germline CDR1 is SGDLS and CDR2 YYNGEE. This CDR3 is CASSVVGGLNTGELFF. The CDR3 DNA follows: TGTGCCAGCAGCGTCGTGGGAGGACTGAACACCGGGGAGCTGTTTTTT.

J is TRBJ1-5 and V is TRBV28, with D perhaps TRBD1 (5 bases). Germline assignment: CDR1 MDHEN and CDR2 SYDVKM. V shed 7 bases and J shed 6 bases, with 10 bases lying between them. The CDR3 consists of 12 residues. The DNA of the CDR3 is TGTGCCAGCAAGCAGGGCCCTCAGCCCCAGCATTTT. Translated: CASKQGPQPQHF.

The sample holds one count of this clone. The chain recombines TRBV27 with TRBJ2-7; 16 bases agree with TRBD2. The CDR3 extends over 13 amino acids. CDR1 and CDR2 from the germline V gene are MNHEY and SMNVEV (reference sequence). V gave up 5 bases and J gave up 11 bases; unmatched junction bases: 3. The DNA for the CDR3 is TGTGCCAGCAGTCAAGGGACTAGCGGGAGGGAGTACTTC. Translation gives CASSQGTSGREYF.

This chain links TRBV30 with TRBJ1-4, with D tentatively TRBD1 (6 bases). V lost 2 bases and J lost 8, with 18 bases in between. The germline CDR1 and CDR2 sequences are GTSNPN and SVGIG (reference sequence). The length of the CDR3 is 15 residues. Here the CDR3 reads CAWSRPGAGEEKLFF. DNA of the CDR3: TGTGCCTGGAGTCGGCCAGGGGCCGGGGAGGAAAAACTGTTTTTT.

The chain has TRBV7-6 and TRBJ2-7, with 9 positions matching TRBD1. Germline V gives CDR1 SGHVS, CDR2 FNYEAQ. The CDR3 is 16 residues long. V gave up 5 bases and J gave up 1 base; unmatched junction bases: 9. CDR3 sequence (DNA): TGTGCCAGCAGCCCGAGTTGGGGACAGGGTTCCTACGAGCAGTACTTC. It encodes CASSPSWGQGSYEQYF. Using reference TRBV7-6 and TRBJ2-7 for the parts outside the CDR3, the full variable domain is GAGVSQSPRYKVTKRGQDVALRCDPISGHVSLYWYRQALGQGPEFLTYFNYEAQQDKSGLPNDRFSAERPEGSISTLTIQRTEQRDSAMYRCASSPSWGQGSYEQYFGPGTRLTVT.